Each of the 18 T cell receptor beta chains below was sequenced from the same sample in a study of T cells in localized non-small cell lung cancer (dated by TCRdb to about 2020). The library was generated by the immunoSEQ multiplex PCR assay. TCRdb took this table from immuneACCESS and kept in-frame rearrangements with V and J called. Such tables lack part of the clones; where checked against another copy, unresolved V genes explain under half of the gap, and the rest is unexplained. The table for this sample lists 25,000 to 35,000 clones; less than 95% of them were counted only once. About 1.1% of the sample rests with the top ten. The source was peripheral blood, collected before any cancer treatment. Receptors were obtained from a woman aged 40-69 years with stage I lung adenocarcinoma.

The chain recombines TRBV2 with TRBJ1-1; TRBD1 matches at 7 bases. CDR3 size: 13 residues. Germline-derived CDR1 and CDR2 are SNHLY and FYNNEI. Trimming removed 7 bases from V and 8 bases from J; junction bases left unmatched: 10. CDR3 loop: CASNPTGEGEAFF. The DNA of the CDR3 is TGTGCCAGCAACCCCACAGGGGAGGGGGAAGCTTTCTTT.

This rearrangement joins TRBV21-1 to TRBJ2-7; TRBD1 was called by the table and not checked on the DNA. TRBV21-1 is noted as a pseudogene. The CDR3 runs 17 residues. The CDR3 DNA reads TGTGCCGTTCTACCGGGACAGGGCACCTCGCGCTCCTACGAGCAGTACTTC. Amino acids: CAVLPGQGTSRSYEQYF.

This clone showed up just a few times. The J gene is TRBJ2-1, the V gene TRBV7-2; D may be TRBD2 (5 bases). This CDR3 spans 13 amino acids. CDR1 and CDR2 (germline): SGHTA, FQGNSA. V was shortened by 5 bases and J by 8 bases, with 13 bases between the two germline ends. The CDR3 loop is CASSRGPGYEQFF. CDR3 in DNA: TGTGCCAGCAGCAGAGGGCCTGGGTATGAGCAGTTCTTC.

This chain uses TRBV27 with TRBJ1-2; D is unresolved. CDR1 is MNHEY and CDR2 is SMNVEV in the germline V gene (reference sequence). Trimming removed 5 bases from V and 8 bases from J, with 15 bases in between. The CDR3 contains 13 residues. The CDR3 spells CASSEGLRTGYTF. In nucleotides, the CDR3 is TGTGCCAGCAGTGAGGGCCTGAGGACGGGCTACACCTTC.

The chain carries TRBV4-3 and TRBJ1-5; TRBD1 is a possible D gene (6 bases). This CDR3 region has 13 residues. Trimming removed 3 bases at V and 10 bases at J, with 13 bases between. Per germline, CDR1 LGHNA and CDR2 YSLEER. This CDR3 reads CASSQGQQGPQHF. The CDR3, as DNA: TGCGCCAGCAGCCAGGGACAACAGGGCCCCCAGCATTTT.

The chain recombines TRBV5-4 with TRBJ2-7; D perhaps matches TRBD1 (8 bases). Trimming pared 6 bases from V and 3 bases from J, leaving 13 bases between. Germline CDR1 is SGHNT and CDR2 is YYREEE (reference sequence). The CDR3 extends over 13 amino acids. The chain's CDR3 is CASKRDRSYEQYF. CDR3 DNA sequence: TGTGCCAGCAAGCGGGACAGGAGCTACGAGCAGTACTTC. The full variable domain, rest sourced from reference TRBV5-4 and TRBJ2-7, is ETGVTQSPTHLIKTRGQQVTLRCSSQSGHNTVSWYQQALGQGPQFIFQYYREEENGRGNFPPRFSGLQFPNYSSELNVNALELDDSALYLCASKRDRSYEQYFGPGTRLTVT.

The chain employs TRBV19 and TRBJ1-6; TRBD1 is a possible D gene (5 bases). Per germline, CDR1 LNHDA and CDR2 SQIVND (reference sequence). V shed 9 bases and J shed 7 bases, with 7 bases lying between them. This CDR3 spans 11 amino acids. CDR3 amino acids: CASRGNSPLHF. CDR3 sequence (DNA): TGTGCCAGCCGGGGCAATTCACCCCTCCACTTT.

The chain links TRBV29-1 to TRBJ1-1, with 9 bases that match TRBD1. After removal of 1 base from V and 11 bases from J, the junction contained 8 bases not matched to a gene. This CDR3 has 13 amino acids. The germline gives CDR1 SQVTM, CDR2 ANQGSEA. The CDR3 is CSVEGTGGDWAFF. As DNA, the CDR3 is TGCAGCGTTGAAGGAACAGGGGGCGATTGGGCTTTCTTT.

The gene calls are TRBV7-2 and TRBJ1-6, with a tentative D call TRBD1 (5 bases). The CDR3 has 14 residues. Germline CDR1 and CDR2: SGHTA and FQGNSA. The V end lost 2 bases, the J end lost 8 bases, and 10 bases lay between the germline ends. CDR3: CASSLRGKDSPLHF. The DNA of the CDR3 is TGTGCCAGCAGCTTACGGGGCAAGGATTCACCCCTCCACTTT.

V is TRBV15 and J is TRBJ1-5, with unresolved D. V was clipped by 0 bases and J by 7 bases, with 7 bases between them. There are 13 residues in the CDR3. Germline assignment: CDR1 LNHNV and CDR2 YYDKDF (reference sequence). Here the CDR3 DNA reads TGTGCCACCAGCAGAGATCGAGGACAGCCCCAGCATTTT. Protein: CATSRDRGQPQHF.

CDR3 residues: CASSIVNSPRYFYGYTF. The CDR3, as DNA: TGTGCCAGTAGTATAGTTAACAGCCCGCGGTACTTCTATGGCTACACCTTC. V gene TRBV19 combines with J gene TRBJ1-2; no clear D gene. Trimming cost V 1 base and J 4 bases, with 19 bases left between them. The length of the CDR3 is 17 residues. The germline CDR1 and CDR2 sequences are LNHDA and SQIVND (reference sequence).

J is TRBJ2-1 and V is TRBV5-1, with TRBD2 as a possible D gene (7 bases). The germline V gene has CDR1 SGHRS and CDR2 YFSETQ. CDR3 length: 16 residues. V lost 1 base, J lost 8 bases, and 19 bases lay in between. Written as DNA, the CDR3 is TGCGCCAGCAGCTTGACCGGGGGGCTTGTAATCGATGAGCAGTTCTTC. Translated, it gives CASSLTGGLVIDEQFF. Complete variable domain (other parts from reference TRBV5-1 and TRBJ2-1): KAGVTQTPRYLIKTRGQQVTLSCSPISGHRSVSWYQQTPGQGLQFLFEYFSETQRNKGNFPGRFSGRQFSNSRSEMNVSTLELGDSALYLCASSLTGGLVIDEQFFGPGTRLTVL.

The chain couples TRBV28 to TRBJ1-5, with a weak D call TRBD1 (5 bases). The germline V gene encodes CDR1 MDHEN and CDR2 SYDVKM. V was pared by 2 bases and J by 12 bases, with 11 bases between. The CDR3 runs 12 residues. CDR3 in DNA: TGTGCCAGCAGTTTACCAGGGAGTCTCCAGCATTTT. Amino acid sequence: CASSLPGSLQHF.

The chain uses TRBV7-2 and TRBJ2-5; TRBD2 matches 15 bases. The CDR3 runs to 17 residues. Germline V CDR1 and CDR2: SGHTA, FQGNSA. J gave up 5 bases and V 4 bases, and 8 bases lay outside the gene matches. The CDR3 sequence is CASSSPGLAGGRETQYF. CDR3 nucleotide sequence: TGTGCCAGCAGCTCTCCTGGACTAGCGGGGGGGCGGGAGACCCAGTACTTC.

The V gene is TRBV2, the J gene TRBJ2-7, with D unclear. This CDR3 contains 11 residues. CDR1 and CDR2 from the germline V gene are SNHLY and FYNNEI. Trimming shortened V by 5 bases and J by 3 bases, and 5 bases separated the two germline ends. This CDR3 reads CASSSLYEQYF. DNA for the CDR3: TGTGCCAGCAGTTCACTCTACGAGCAGTACTTC.

V gene TRBV19 combines with J gene TRBJ1-4; unclear D gene. This CDR3 comprises 13 residues. Germline V gene lookup returns CDR1 LNHDA and CDR2 SQIVND (reference sequence). The V end was cut by 5 bases, the J end by 8 bases, with 12 bases between. The CDR3 nucleotides are TGTGCCAGTAGTTTCACCAGGAGGGAAAAACTGTTTTTT. It codes for CASSFTRREKLFF.

Concerning this clone itself: The same CDR3 can be traced to other DNA sequences in this sample. This rearrangement joins TRBV2 to TRBJ1-1, with a possible D match to TRBD1 (6 bases). Looked up from germline, CDR1 is SNHLY and CDR2 is FYNNEI. Trimming pared 8 bases from V and 3 bases from J, leaving 16 bases between. The CDR3 runs to 14 residues. Here the CDR3 DNA reads TGTGCCAGCTCGAGTCAGGGGAGAGACACTGAAGCTTTCTTT. Translating it yields CASSSQGRDTEAFF.

Remarks on this clone: Additional DNA sequences in this sample encode the identical CDR3. V is TRBV6-1 and J is TRBJ2-4; 11 nucleotides agree with TRBD2. The CDR3 extends over 17 amino acids. Germline V gene data show CDR1 as MNHNS and CDR2 as SASEGT. V lost 2 bases to trimming and J lost 0 bases; unmatched junction nucleotides: 3. CDR3 sequence: CASSERLAGLAKNIQYF. The CDR3 bases are TGTGCCAGCAGTGAAAGACTAGCGGGACTAGCCAAAAACATTCAGTACTTC.